This passage covers 14 T cell receptor beta chains from one sample sequenced in a study of beta chain features in type 1 diabetes. Expressed TCRB transcripts were sequenced, since all the RNA that had been isolated was reverse transcribed. Clones were sequenced by immunoSEQ multiplex PCR, and TCRdb holds only the in-frame ones, with some missing. The data show around 250,000 clones, 24% seen once. Regarding the study as a whole: Across all four CD4+ subsets, people with type 1 diabetes showed modestly shorter TCRB CDR3s.

These receptors have no identified antigens. The sequenced sample consisted of naive CD4+ T cells from blood. The receptor set was obtained from a woman in her twenties or thirties with type 1 diabetes.

This clone was seen a few times. Here the CDR3 reads CARQVFTDTQYF. As DNA, the CDR3 is TGTGCCCGGCAGGTATTCACAGATACGCAGTATTTT. V usage is TRBV15 and J usage is TRBJ2-3; D uncertain. Trimming shortened V by 11 bases and J by 2 bases, and 11 bases separated the two germline ends. This CDR3 comprises 12 residues. Germline V gene lookup returns CDR1 LNHNV and CDR2 YYDKDF (reference sequence).

The V gene is TRBV7-2, the J gene TRBJ1-2; 8 bases line up with TRBD1. The CDR3 totals 18 residues. Germline V CDR1 and CDR2: SGHTA, FQGNSA. V lost 3 bases to trimming and J lost 7 bases; unmatched junction nucleotides: 19. The CDR3 bases are TGTGCCAGCAGCTTGCGCCGGGGACAGGTTTGGCTTGGGGCTGGCTACACCTTC. The encoded protein is CASSLRRGQVWLGAGYTF.

The sample holds a few counts of this clone. The chain uses TRBV10-3 and TRBJ1-5; the D gene is possibly TRBD1 (5 bases). The CDR3 totals 14 residues. CDR1 is ENHRY, CDR2 SYGVKD, per germline. Trimming stripped 2 bases from V and 7 bases from J, with 12 bases between. In DNA form, the CDR3 reads TGTGCCATCAGTGAGAGGGGTTCTGGACAGCCCCAGCATTTT. Translation gives CAISERGSGQPQHF.

This chain connects TRBV27 to TRBJ1-3, with D tentatively TRBD1 (5 bases). The V gene's germline CDR1 is MNHEY and CDR2 SMNVEV (reference sequence). With 5 bases removed from V and 0 bases from J, the gap between germline ends came to 8 bases. This CDR3 is 14 amino acids long. CDR3 amino acids: CASSQGTSGNTIYF. The CDR3 DNA follows: TGTGCCAGCAGTCAGGGAACCTCTGGAAACACCATATATTTT.

This clone was observed a few times. The chain links TRBV30 to TRBJ2-3; TRBD2 matches 9 bases. Trimming took 3 bases from V and 4 from J; bases not matched to a gene: 11. Germline V gene sequence: CDR1 GTSNPN, CDR2 SVGIG (reference sequence). The CDR3 extends over 16 amino acids. CDR3 sequence reads: CAWRLAGATAADTQYF. The CDR3 DNA reads as TGTGCCTGGAGATTAGCGGGAGCAACCGCCGCAGATACGCAGTATTTT. Full variable domain (rest looked up from reference TRBV30 and TRBJ2-3): SQTIHQWPATLVQPVGSPLSLECTVEGTSNPNLYWYRQAAGRGLQLLFYSVGIGQISSEVPQNLSASRPQDRQFILSSKKLLLSDSGFYLCAWRLAGATAADTQYFGPGTRLTVL.

This clone appeared a few times. This chain joins TRBV9 and TRBJ2-1; D is possibly TRBD1 (6 bases). The germline V and J ends were trimmed by 0 bases and 4 bases, with 11 bases remaining between them. Germline values: CDR1 SGDLS, CDR2 YYNGEE. The CDR3 has 15 residues. The CDR3 here is CASSVEGRGYNEQFF. The CDR3 bases are TGTGCCAGCAGCGTAGAAGGTAGGGGGTACAATGAGCAGTTCTTC.

The chain joins TRBV29-1 to TRBJ2-6; the match to TRBD1 covers 8 bases. CDR1 is SQVTM and CDR2 is ANQGSEA in the germline V gene. V gave up 6 bases and J gave up 0 bases; unmatched junction bases: 10. The length of the CDR3 is 17 residues. CDR3 protein: CSVDTTGDSSGANVLTF. In nucleotides, the CDR3 is TGCAGCGTAGACACGACAGGGGACAGCTCTGGGGCCAACGTCCTGACTTTC. Drawing the rest from reference TRBV29-1 and TRBJ2-6, the complete variable domain is SAVISQKPSRDICQRGTSLTIQCQVDSQVTMMFWYRQQPGQSLTLIATANQGSEATYESGFVIDKFPISRPNLTFSTLTVSNMSPEDSSIYLCSVDTTGDSSGANVLTFGAGSRLTVL.

This chain connects TRBV4-2 to TRBJ1-2; 12 bases agree with TRBD1. The V and J ends lost 3 bases and 7 bases, in that order; junction bases with no gene match: 3. Germline assignment: CDR1 LGHNA and CDR2 YNFKEQ. CDR3 length: 14 residues. In DNA form, the CDR3 reads TGTGCCAGCAGCCAGGGGACAGGGGGCCTTGGCTACACCTTC. Residues: CASSQGTGGLGYTF.

V is TRBV16 and J is TRBJ1-1; D remains ambiguous. The CDR3 totals 16 residues. The germline V gene has CDR1 KGHSY and CDR2 FQNENV. Between the trimmed V and J ends, which lost 0 bases and 1 base, there was a span of 12 bases. The CDR3 loop reads CASSQSSFRGNTEAFF. In DNA, the CDR3 is TGTGCCAGCAGCCAATCAAGTTTTCGGGGGAACACTGAAGCTTTCTTT.

The V and J genes are TRBV28 and TRBJ1-5; 8 nucleotides agree with TRBD1. The junction had 11 bases not matched to a gene; V was cut back by 7 bases and J by 6 bases. Germline V gives CDR1 MDHEN, CDR2 SYDVKM. The length of the CDR3 is 15 residues. CDR3 region: CASNTIRGRGQPQHF. The CDR3 bases are TGTGCCAGCAACACGATCAGGGGGCGAGGTCAGCCCCAGCATTTT.

This clone was counted only a few times. The chain is built from TRBV28 and TRBJ2-1; the D is unclear. The CDR3 sequence is 11 residues long. The ends were cut back, 5 bases at V and 8 bases at J, with 7 bases in the middle. From germline, CDR1 is MDHEN and CDR2 SYDVKM. The CDR3 here is CASSPRYEQFF. CDR3 DNA sequence: TGTGCCAGCAGTCCGCGGTATGAGCAGTTCTTC.

The V and J genes are TRBV4-1 and TRBJ2-2; maybe TRBD2 (6 bases). The germline gives CDR1 MGHRA, CDR2 YSYEKL. V was cut by 1 base and J by 1 base, with 7 bases left in between. The CDR3 has 15 residues. The CDR3 DNA follows: TGCGCCAGCAGCCAAGGGCGGGGGAACACCGGGGAGCTGTTTTTT. It specifies CASSQGRGNTGELFF.

The chain carries TRBV28 and TRBJ2-7, with D perhaps TRBD2 (5 bases). Between the trimmed V and J ends, which lost 6 bases and 5 bases, there was a span of 17 bases. The CDR3 is 14 amino acids. Germline V gives CDR1 MDHEN, CDR2 SYDVKM. This chain's CDR3 is CASSRTETLHEQYF. The CDR3 DNA reads as TGTGCCAGCAGCCGGACTGAGACCCTCCACGAGCAGTACTTC.

The chain combines TRBV5-4 with TRBJ2-1; 14 bases map to TRBD2. With V trimmed by 3 bases and J by 0 bases, 8 bases remained unmatched. The germline V gene encodes CDR1 SGHNT and CDR2 YYREEE (reference sequence). CDR3 length equals 19 residues. The CDR3 loop is CASSSGLAGVWSSYNEQFF. The CDR3 bases are TGTGCCAGCAGCTCGGGACTAGCGGGAGTGTGGAGCTCCTACAATGAGCAGTTCTTC.